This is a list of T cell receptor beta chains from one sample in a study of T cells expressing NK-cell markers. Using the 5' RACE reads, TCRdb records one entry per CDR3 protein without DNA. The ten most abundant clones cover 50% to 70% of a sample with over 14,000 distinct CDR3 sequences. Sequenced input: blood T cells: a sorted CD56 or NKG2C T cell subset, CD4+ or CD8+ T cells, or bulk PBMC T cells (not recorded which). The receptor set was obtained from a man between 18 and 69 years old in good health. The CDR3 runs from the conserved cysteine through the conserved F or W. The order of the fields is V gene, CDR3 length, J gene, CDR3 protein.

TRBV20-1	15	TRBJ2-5	CSARGLSGRPETQYF
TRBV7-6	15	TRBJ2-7	CASSPRLAGGLEQYF
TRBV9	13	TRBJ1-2	CASSVDDAYGYTF
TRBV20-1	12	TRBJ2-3	CSALENTDTQYF
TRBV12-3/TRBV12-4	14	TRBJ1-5	CASTMKRGNQPQHF
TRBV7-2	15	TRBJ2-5	CASSLAQGGAETQYF
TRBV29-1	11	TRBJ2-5	CSVGREETQYF
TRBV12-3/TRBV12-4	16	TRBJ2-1	CASSLPQRGATDEQFF
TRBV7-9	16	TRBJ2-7	CASSTAAQGFTYEQYF
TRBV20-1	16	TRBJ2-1	CSARTSTSSSYNEQFF
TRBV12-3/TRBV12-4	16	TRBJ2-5	CASSFVPDSSQETQYF
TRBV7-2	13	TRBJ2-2	CASNRQNTGELFF
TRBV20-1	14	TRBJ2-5	CSARGVGYQETQYF
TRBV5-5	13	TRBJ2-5	CASSYGGQETQYF
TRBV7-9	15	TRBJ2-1	CASSLGAGPGGEQFF
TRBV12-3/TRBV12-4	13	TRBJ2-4	CASGGTGGNIQYF
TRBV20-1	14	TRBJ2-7	CSAPLTGGYYEQYF
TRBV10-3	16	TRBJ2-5	CAISESTGTTMETQYF
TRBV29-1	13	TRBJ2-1	CSGTLSGGREQFF
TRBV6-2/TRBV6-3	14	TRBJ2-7	CASSYTGPLDEQYF
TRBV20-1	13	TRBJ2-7	CSARSGQDYEQYF
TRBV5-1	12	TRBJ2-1	CASSLQATGQFF
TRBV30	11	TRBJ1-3	CAWSAQNTIYF
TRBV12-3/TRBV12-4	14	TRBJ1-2	CASTRGGANYGYTF
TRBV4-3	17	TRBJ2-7	CASSQDYPGVSSYEQYF
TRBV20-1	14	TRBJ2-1	CSATPPRGSNEQFF